The entry that follows covers one T cell receptor (beta chain) sequence. The data stem from a study of blood T cell repertoires in COVID-19. Study information: Researchers got acute and convalescent COVID-19 samples from the United States, Italy and Spain.

The CDR3 is 15 residues long. J was trimmed by 1 base and V by 1 base; bases with no gene match: 0. Germline CDR1 SGHTA, CDR2 FQGNSA. Sequencing was performed with immunoSEQ multiplex PCR; in TCRdb, only in-frame clones are kept and a portion is missing. The repertoire holds around 90,000 clones, with under 90% as singletons. The gene calls are TRBV7-2 and TRBJ2-1; TRBD1 agrees at 8 bases. The sample was peripheral blood. The source is a human donor in a cohort sampled during active COVID-19. In nucleotides, the CDR3 is TGTGCCAGCAGCTTAGACAGGGGGTCCTACAATGAGCAGTTCTTC. This gives the protein CASSLDRGSYNEQFF.